The T cell receptor (beta chain) under discussion was sequenced for a study of OX40 agonist ivuxolimab in advanced cancers. For the wider study: Ivuxolimab was an agonistic, fully human IgG2 monoclonal antibody directed against OX40 (CD134), a costimulatory receptor. Intravenous ivuxolimab was administered to patients every 2 weeks at six dose levels: 0.01, 0.1, 0.3, 1.5, 3 and 10 mg/kg. Of the approximately 53 patients in dose escalation, around 20 had hepatocellular carcinoma, roughly 15 had melanoma, 9 had renal cell carcinoma and 9 had head and neck cancer. In the dose-escalation cohort, 70% to 85% of patients were male, and the mean age was approximately 60 years, with a range of about 23 to 90. Patients were allowed to have had prior anti-PD-1, anti-PD-L1 or anti-CTLA-4 therapy, and 40% of the dose-escalation patients had been treated with checkpoint inhibitors. Three dose-escalation patients achieved partial responses, one with hepatocellular carcinoma and two with cutaneous melanoma. Peripheral TCRbeta sequencing aimed to test whether ivuxolimab altered TCR sequence diversity and caused clonal T-cell expansion. The paper describes the monotherapy dose-escalation part (N ≈ 49 patients) of the phase I trial of ivuxolimab.

Genomic DNA was isolated from the sorted cells so that the TCRbeta CDR3 region could be sequenced. The immunoSEQ Assay was used for sequencing of TCRbeta CDR3 regions. Imported from immuneACCESS, the table was reduced by TCRdb to in-frame sequences with V and J called. These copies leave out some clones; in studies compared against another copy, an unresolved V gene accounts for under half, and the cause of the remainder is not known. This sample has some 82,000 clones in its table, and around nine tenths of those were observed once. Less than 0.85% of the sample goes to the ten largest clones. The trial excluded patients who had a history of autoimmune disease or were on systemic immunosuppression. Peripheral blood for TCR sequencing was collected from all dose cohorts at baseline, on cycle 4 day 1, and on cycle 7 day 1. Samples were obtained from an open-label, multicenter, first-in-human phase I dose-escalation trial of ivuxolimab. The trial enrolled adults with locally advanced or metastatic head and neck squamous cell, hepatocellular, melanoma or renal cell carcinoma. Before TCR sequencing, CD4+ T cells and CD8+ T cells from peripheral blood were sorted into separate populations.

The investigation overall reported the following: After ivuxolimab, more expanded clones were found on average in CD8+ T cells than in CD4+ T cells. The antigen specificity of the clonally expanded peripheral T cells was not determined. At doses of 0.1 to 3.0 mg/kg, clonal expansion of both CD4+ and CD8+ T cells in blood was seen between baseline and week 6. In the 0.1-3.0 mg/kg groups, partial responders had among the lowest normalized peripheral clonal expansion, particularly in CD8+ T cells. Low levels of normalized T-cell clonal expansion were also seen in some nonresponding patients.

V is trimmed back by 2 bases and J by 2 bases, and the junction contains 6 bases that no gene match accounts for. The germline V gene provides CDR1 SGDLS and CDR2 YYNGEE. From the cysteine through the phenylalanine, the CDR3 covers 15 amino acids. Only the CDR3 DNA stays, 45 bases, in frame from base 1. To note about this clone: What antigen it recognizes has not been identified. Base qualities are not recorded, but no much larger clone differs from it by a single base.

The clonotype originates from an adult with an advanced solid tumor such as melanoma, head and neck, liver or kidney cancer. The source was CD4+ or CD8+ T cells sorted from blood, collected in a trial of the OX40 agonist ivuxolimab. Rearrangement joined TRBV9 to TRBJ1-2; TRBD1 agrees with 7 junctional bases. Read as DNA, the sequence is TGTGCCAGCAGCGTCGAACCGGGACAGAACTATGGCTACACCTTC. Translated, this gives CASSVEPGQNYGYTF. Beyond the CDR3, the reference TRBV9 and TRBJ1-2 genes provide the residues; the full variable domain reads: DSGVTQTPKHLITATGQRVTLRCSPRSGDLSVYWYQQSLDQGLQFLIQYYNGEERAKGNILERFSAQQFPDLHSELNLSSLELGDSALYFCASSVEPGQNYGYTFGSGTRLTVV.